The clone carrying this T cell receptor beta chain has a count of ten or more. TCR alpha and beta CDR3 regions were amplified from RNA using iRepertoire nested multiplex PCR. TCRdb analysed the multiplex PCR reads with MiXCR anew, one entry per CDR3 protein. The table records approximately 140,000 distinct CDR3 sequences, more than 20% of them present only once. The data derive from a study of glioma-infiltrating T cells. Deletions cut 2 bases from V and 5 bases from J, with 15 bases between. CDR3 length: 15 residues. Germline CDR1 reads MGHDK; CDR2 reads SYGVNS. V gene TRBV25-1 combines with J gene TRBJ1-1; perhaps TRBD1 as D (5 bases). What was sequenced was glioma tissue, nonneoplastic brain tissue, or PBMCs (not recorded which). The TCR originated in a human donor with low-grade glioma or glioblastoma, undergoing nonglioma brain surgery, or in good health (not recorded which). CDR3 DNA: TGTGCCAGCAGTGAAGACGAGATGGAGGGGACTGAAGCTTTCTTT. Its protein product is CASSEDEMEGTEAFF.